This T cell receptor (beta chain) was found in a study of blood T cell repertoires in COVID-19. The CDR3 length is 17 residues. Sequencing used immunoSEQ multiplex PCR; TCRdb keeps in-frame clones, though not all of them. The table has fewer than 300,000 clones, about nine tenths seen once. This sequence joins TRBV21-1 and TRBJ2-5; TRBD2 was called by the table and not checked on the DNA. TRBV21-1 is recorded as a pseudogene. The TCR was taken from a man aged 18-30 years who had recovered from COVID-19. What was sequenced was PBMCs or T cells enriched from blood (not recorded which). The CDR3 sequence is CASSTAGTSVIKETQYF. The CDR3 DNA is TGTGCCAGCAGCACCGCAGGGACTAGCGTTATCAAAGAGACCCAGTACTTC.